This section outlines one T cell receptor (beta chain) sequence together with its context. The table lists this clonotype with many counts. No antigen is known for it. Base qualities are not provided; no much larger clone lies one nucleotide away. This entry comes from a study of prognosis after radiotherapy for stage I lung cancer (dated by TCRdb to the early 2020s). In the study overall: Between early 2018 and January 2019, fewer than 20 stage I NSCLC patients were enrolled in Nanjing, China. Tumor histology was squamous cell carcinoma in over 5 patients and adenocarcinoma in twelve. The study profiled peripheral blood TCR beta repertoires from stage I NSCLC patients before and after stereotactic body radiotherapy and related them to distant failure. The cohort was made up of about twelve men and roughly 6 women, with a median age of 74.5 years and an age range of about 50 to 90 years. All patients were considered medically inoperable, owing to comorbidities in roughly 11 and refusal of surgery in over 5. SBRT was given in 3 to 5 fractions with a biologically effective dose of at least 100 Gy, using image-guided IMRT or VMAT. In every patient, SBRT was given without any concurrent therapy. The study included 13 to 15 patients with newly diagnosed primary stage I lung tumors and several with oligometastatic NSCLC after surgical resection of the primary tumor. The study took one blood sample before SBRT and one after SBRT from each of approximately 19 patients and sequenced all 38 samples. After SBRT, distant metastases developed in about 20% of the 19 patients at a median of about seven months, while the remaining 15 patients had no significant progression.

Results and caveats for the whole study, not just this receptor: Differences in TRBV and TRBJ usage frequencies by metastasis status were reportedly observed in two V genes at baseline and in 8 to 10 V and two J genes after SBRT. Post-SBRT Shannon entropy and its change from baseline were lower in patients who developed distant metastases; baseline Shannon entropy was not associated with metastases. No determination of tumor specificity was made for expanded TCR clones. None of the reported P values were adjusted for multiple comparisons. A decrease in unique TCR clone counts was observed after SBRT (median approximately 9,800 before versus around 6,900 after; Wilcoxon paired P=0.011). Limitations of the study included a small cohort and short follow-up, and the study findings need independent validation.

Two rounds of multiplex PCR on genomic DNA were used to amplify the TCR beta CDR3 region. In the first round of PCR, primers specific to each TRBV and TRBJ gene were used, and the primer sequences are filed in Chinese patent CN105087789A. Universal primers were used in the second PCR round. The Roche High Pure PCR Template Preparation Kit was used to extract genomic DNA from frozen PBMCs. An Illumina HiSeq 3000 was used to sequence the libraries paired-end with 151 bp reads. In the paper's pipeline: Raw reads lacking the multiplex PCR primer sequences were removed with CutAdapt. Using PEAR, the high-quality paired reads were merged into contigs. TRB V, D and J gene segments were assigned to each contig with MiXCR by alignment to reference sequences. To remove sequencing errors, CDR3 sequences were clustered according to base quality and sequence similarity. Diversity was measured as Shannon entropy normalized by the natural log of productive TCR sequence number. To get clonality, Shannon entropy was divided by the natural log of the number of unique clonotypes, and that result was subtracted from one. Progression-free survival cut-offs for repertoire metrics were chosen using the Youden index of ROC curves, with analyses run in R 3.5.3. The public reads were reprocessed in TCRdb via fastp at Q25 and MiXCR, keeping in-frame beta chains. All rows with the same CDR3 protein become a single entry with the most common DNA and genes. The V and J calls and clone size come from TCRdb's table, not from the authors' own analysis. The sample table lists 20,000 to 25,000 distinct CDR3 sequences, roughly 35% of them with a count of one. The ten largest account for approximately 60% of the sample.

All patients had node-negative disease on CT and PET/CT, and none had a history of other malignancies or prior chemotherapy or radiotherapy. At each of the two time points, roughly 6.5 milliliters of peripheral venous blood were collected into EDTA tubes. Ficoll-Paque Plus density-gradient centrifugation was used to isolate PBMCs. Right after collection, samples were placed at -80 degrees C and kept there until analysis. The sample was PBMCs, taken before or after stereotactic body radiation therapy (not recorded which). The clonotype originates from a donor aged 50 or older with non-small cell lung cancer.

The DNA sequence is given as TGTGCCAGCAGCCAAGACCGCGGCAGTGCGAGGAATGAGCAGTTCTTC. Translated, it reads CASSQDRGSARNEQFF. Rearrangement joined TRBV14 to TRBJ2-1; the D gene cannot be named for sure. V loses 0 bases of germline sequence and J loses 7 bases, and the interval between the two ends is 16 bases. Reading from cysteine to phenylalanine, the CDR3 counts 16 amino acids. Left in the record is the CDR3 DNA by itself, 48 bases read in frame from the first base. The germline V gene provides CDR1 SGHDN and CDR2 FVKESK.